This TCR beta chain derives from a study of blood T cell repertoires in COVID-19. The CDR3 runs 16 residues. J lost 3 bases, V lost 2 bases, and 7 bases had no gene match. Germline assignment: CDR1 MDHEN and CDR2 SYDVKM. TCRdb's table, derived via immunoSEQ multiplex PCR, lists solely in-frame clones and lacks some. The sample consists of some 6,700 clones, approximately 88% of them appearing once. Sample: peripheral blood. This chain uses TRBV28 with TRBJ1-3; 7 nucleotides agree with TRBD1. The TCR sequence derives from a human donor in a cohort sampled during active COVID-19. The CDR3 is CASSLDRASGGNTIYF. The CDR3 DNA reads TGTGCCAGCAGTTTAGACAGGGCTTCGGGTGGAAACACCATATATTTT.